The 22 T cell receptor beta chains in this list originate from one sample, sequenced in a study of cytomegalovirus exposure and HLA in healthy donors. The study ran its PCR with 60 Vbeta and 13 Jbeta primers. Some clones are missing from TCRdb's copy, which holds only in-frame ones; the method was immunoSEQ multiplex PCR. The sample records roughly 99,000 clones, around 77% being singletons. Sequenced material: PBMCs. The receptor set was obtained from a male donor in good health and CMV-seronegative.

The chain uses TRBV28 and TRBJ1-2; 9 nucleotides align to TRBD1. The germline V gene encodes CDR1 MDHEN and CDR2 SYDVKM. The CDR3 runs 14 residues. J gave up 5 bases and V 6 bases, and 7 bases lay outside the gene matches. The CDR3 protein is CASSQGQGVYGYTF. The DNA for the CDR3 is TGTGCCAGCAGCCAGGGACAGGGAGTATATGGCTACACCTTC.

This clone was counted only a few times. This chain links TRBV7-2 with TRBJ2-2; 11 positions agree with TRBD2. CDR1 is SGHTA and CDR2 is FQGNSA in the germline V gene. The length of the CDR3 is 18 residues. Losses at the gene ends were 6 bases for V and 4 bases for J; bases not matched to a gene: 13. The CDR3 DNA reads as TGTGCCAGCAGTCCCGGGATAGCGGGAGGGCCCGGCACCGGGGAGCTGTTTTTT. This translates into CASSPGIAGGPGTGELFF.

As concerns this clone: This sample also contains other DNA sequences that code for the same CDR3. This sequence joins TRBV5-1 and TRBJ2-7; 7 bases match TRBD2. The germline CDR1 and CDR2 sequences are SGHRS and YFSETQ. The CDR3 has 15 amino acids. Unmatched junction bases numbered 4, after V lost 0 bases and J lost 1 base. The CDR3 DNA sequence: TGCGCCAGCAGCTTGGCGGGAGGAAGTTCCTACGAGCAGTACTTC. The encoded protein is CASSLAGGSSYEQYF. The whole variable domain, remainder taken from reference TRBV5-1 and TRBJ2-7, is KAGVTQTPRYLIKTRGQQVTLSCSPISGHRSVSWYQQTPGQGLQFLFEYFSETQRNKGNFPGRFSGRQFSNSRSEMNVSTLELGDSALYLCASSLAGGSSYEQYFGPGTRLTVT.

This clone was seen a handful of times. The V gene is TRBV6-1, the J gene TRBJ2-7, with 7 bases identical to TRBD2. The CDR3 has 14 amino acids. Germline trimming cut 4 bases from V and 1 base from J; bases unmatched to any gene: 4. CDR1 is MNHNS, CDR2 SASEGT, per germline. The CDR3, as DNA: TGTGCCAGCAGTGTGGCTAGCGGATCCTACGAGCAGTACTTC. Protein product: CASSVASGSYEQYF.

V gene TRBV27 combines with J gene TRBJ1-2; the D gene is possibly TRBD1 (5 bases). The ends were cut back, 5 bases at V and 8 bases at J, with 18 bases in the middle. The CDR3 has 14 residues. CDR1 and CDR2 (germline): MNHEY, SMNVEV (reference sequence). The CDR3 here is CASSPLGGDHGYTF. CDR3 DNA: TGTGCCAGCAGTCCCTTGGGAGGGGATCACGGCTACACCTTC.

The genes are TRBV5-1 and TRBJ2-5; no clear D. V was trimmed by 1 base and J by 5 bases, leaving 12 bases between them. Germline values: CDR1 SGHRS, CDR2 YFSETQ. This CDR3 is built from 14 residues. This chain's CDR3 is CASSLTPARETQYF. CDR3 sequence (DNA): TGCGCCAGCAGCTTGACCCCGGCGAGGGAGACCCAGTACTTC. The variable domain in full, completed from reference TRBV5-1 and TRBJ2-5, reads KAGVTQTPRYLIKTRGQQVTLSCSPISGHRSVSWYQQTPGQGLQFLFEYFSETQRNKGNFPGRFSGRQFSNSRSEMNVSTLELGDSALYLCASSLTPARETQYFGPGTRLLVL.

This chain uses TRBV4-2 with TRBJ2-2; 11 bases align to TRBD2. This CDR3 region has 19 residues. Germline V gives CDR1 LGHNA, CDR2 YNFKEQ. Trimming at V came to 2 bases and at J to 5 bases, leaving 13 bases not matched to a gene. In DNA, the CDR3 is TGTGCCAGCAGCCAAAGATTAACTAGCGGGAGTTCGGTGACCGGGGAGCTGTTTTTT. This codes for CASSQRLTSGSSVTGELFF.

This chain links TRBV5-6 with TRBJ2-5, with a tentative D call TRBD1 (5 bases). V lost 0 bases and J lost 3, with 9 bases in between. This CDR3 is built from 14 residues. Germline V gives CDR1 SGHDT, CDR2 YYEEEE. CDR3 coding DNA: TGTGCCAGCAGCTTGGGACAGAGCAAAGAGACCCAGTACTTC. It codes for CASSLGQSKETQYF.

Only a few counts were recorded for this clone. The rearrangement uses TRBV29-1 and TRBJ1-1; D ambiguous. V lost 7 bases and J lost 8, with 11 bases in between. In germline, CDR1 is SQVTM, CDR2 ANQGSEA. The CDR3 consists of 10 residues. The CDR3 nucleotides read TGCAGCGGTCAGACTGTAGAAGCTTTCTTT. It translates to CSGQTVEAFF.

The J gene is TRBJ2-7, the V gene TRBV10-3; 9 bases are shared with TRBD2. The trim removed 9 bases at V and 7 bases at J, leaving 10 bases unmatched. This CDR3 spans 13 amino acids. From germline, CDR1 is ENHRY and CDR2 SYGVKD. The DNA of the CDR3 is TGTGCCATGGGAGGCGGGAGGGCTGGGGAGCAGTACTTC. Translated: CAMGGGRAGEQYF.

The V gene is TRBV13, the J gene TRBJ2-5; 8 bases map to TRBD1. The J call may not be correct, given that the DNA end is closer to TRBJ2-7. Germline assignment: CDR1 PRHDT and CDR2 FYEKMQ (reference sequence). The CDR3 is made up of 13 amino acids. In DNA, the CDR3 is TGTGCCAGCAGCGGAGGACAGGGCTACGAGCAGTACTTC. It specifies CASSGGQGYEQYF.

This chain links TRBV19 with TRBJ2-2; TRBD2 aligns across 8 bases. J lost 5 bases, V lost 3 bases, and 5 bases had no gene match. The germline V gene encodes CDR1 LNHDA and CDR2 SQIVND (reference sequence). The CDR3 extends over 15 amino acids. For the CDR3, the DNA is TGTGCCAGTAGTATTCGGGCTAGCGGGACCGGGGAGCTGTTTTTT. Translated: CASSIRASGTGELFF.

The chain couples TRBV25-1 to TRBJ2-7, with 8 bases matching TRBD1. Trimming removed 3 bases from V and 1 base from J; junction bases left unmatched: 5. Germline values: CDR1 MGHDK, CDR2 SYGVNS. The CDR3 has 15 amino acids. The CDR3 nucleotides are TGTGCCAGCAGTGATCAGGGACAGGCGTCCTACGAGCAGTACTTC. It is translated as CASSDQGQASYEQYF.

The chain couples TRBV2 to TRBJ2-3; D may be TRBD2 (6 bases). This CDR3 region has 14 residues. The ends were cut back, 3 bases at V and 0 bases at J, with 7 bases in the middle. Germline V lookup: CDR1 SNHLY, CDR2 FYNNEI. CDR3 loop: CASSEGLSTDTQYF. For the CDR3, the DNA is TGTGCCAGCAGTGAGGGACTGAGCACAGATACGCAGTATTTT.

A word on this clone: Different DNA sequences within this sample yield the same CDR3. The chain employs TRBV7-9 and TRBJ2-7, with D perhaps TRBD2 (6 bases). The germline CDR1 and CDR2 sequences are SEHNR and FQNEAQ (reference sequence). The ends were cut back, 5 bases at V and 0 bases at J, with 20 bases in the middle. This CDR3 is 17 amino acids long. The CDR3 DNA sequence: TGTGCCAGCAGCAGCAGACGGGACTCCCTCAGCTCCTACGAGCAGTACTTC. Translating gives CASSSRRDSLSSYEQYF.

The rearrangement joins TRBV6-6 to TRBJ2-5, with 8 bases fitting TRBD2. The CDR3 is made up of 14 amino acids. V trimming: 2 bases; J trimming: 4 bases; junction bases outside the gene matches: 3. The germline V gene encodes CDR1 MNHNY and CDR2 SVGAGI (reference sequence). CDR3 nucleotides: TGTGCCAGCAGTTACGCAGGACTAGCAGAGACCCAGTACTTC. Protein product: CASSYAGLAETQYF.

This clone was seen more than once but under ten times. This chain connects TRBV19 to TRBJ1-1; no clear D. The CDR3 totals 12 residues. Germline values: CDR1 LNHDA, CDR2 SQIVND (reference sequence). Between the trimmed V and J ends, which lost 9 bases and 7 bases, there was a span of 15 bases. The CDR3 DNA reads TGTGCCAGCAGCTTGGGCCTGATTGAAGCTTTCTTT. Its protein product is CASSLGLIEAFF.

This clone appeared a single time. The chain has TRBV7-9 and TRBJ1-5; 7 nucleotides align to TRBD1. Germline V lookup: CDR1 SEHNR, CDR2 FQNEAQ (reference sequence). The CDR3 consists of 18 residues. V dropped 5 bases and J dropped 2; count of bases not matched to a gene: 15. The CDR3 spells CASSPTTTGTDGNQPQHF. As DNA, the CDR3 is TGTGCCAGCAGCCCGACTACGACAGGGACCGATGGCAATCAGCCCCAGCATTTT. The variable domain in full, completed from reference TRBV7-9 and TRBJ1-5, reads DTGVSQNPRHKITKRGQNVTFRCDPISEHNRLYWYRQTLGQGPEFLTYFQNEAQLEKSRLLSDRFSAERPKGSFSTLEIQRTEQGDSAMYLCASSPTTTGTDGNQPQHFGDGTRLSIL.

This clone was picked up one time. The chain recombines TRBV2 with TRBJ1-4; tentatively, D is TRBD1 (5 bases). CDR1 and CDR2 (germline): SNHLY, FYNNEI. The CDR3 runs to 15 residues. Between the trimmed V and J ends, which lost 3 bases and 4 bases, there was a span of 12 bases. The CDR3 DNA is TGTGCCAGCAGTGAGGTCAGGGCTCTTAATGAAAAACTGTTTTTT. This codes for CASSEVRALNEKLFF.

In this sample, this clone turned up a few times. The chain recombines TRBV29-1 with TRBJ1-2, with D possibly TRBD1 on 6 matching bases. The germline gives CDR1 SQVTM, CDR2 ANQGSEA. CDR3 length: 13 amino acids. V lost 6 bases, J lost 0 bases, and 11 bases lay in between. CDR3 sequence reads: CSVRDTANYGYTF. In nucleotides, the CDR3 is TGCAGCGTAAGGGACACAGCTAACTATGGCTACACCTTC.

J is TRBJ1-5 and V is TRBV19; the D is unclear. Germline-derived CDR1 and CDR2 are LNHDA and SQIVND (reference sequence). The V gene lost 0 bases and the J gene lost 7 bases, with 10 bases spanning the gap. CDR3 length: 14 residues. The CDR3 reads CASSIDLSVQPQHF. CDR3 bases: TGTGCCAGTAGTATAGATCTATCGGTCCAGCCCCAGCATTTT.

This clone is a singleton in its sample. The chain carries TRBV27 and TRBJ2-7; TRBD2 matches 8 bases. V shed 2 bases and J 3 bases; nucleotides not matched to a gene: 3. The germline V gene encodes CDR1 MNHEY and CDR2 SMNVEV (reference sequence). This CDR3 is 14 amino acids long. The CDR3 loop is CASSLQAGDYEQYF. The CDR3 DNA is TGTGCCAGCAGTTTACAAGCGGGAGACTACGAGCAGTACTTC.